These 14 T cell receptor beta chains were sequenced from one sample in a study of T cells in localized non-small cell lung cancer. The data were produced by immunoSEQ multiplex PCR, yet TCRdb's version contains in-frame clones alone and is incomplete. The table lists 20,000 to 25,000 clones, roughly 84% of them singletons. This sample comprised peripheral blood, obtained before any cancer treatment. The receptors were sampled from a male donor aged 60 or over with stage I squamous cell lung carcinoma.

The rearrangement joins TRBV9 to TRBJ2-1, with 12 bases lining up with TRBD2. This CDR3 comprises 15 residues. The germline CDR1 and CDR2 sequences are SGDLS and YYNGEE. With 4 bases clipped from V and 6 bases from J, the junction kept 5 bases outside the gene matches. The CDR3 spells CASSPSGRATNEQFF. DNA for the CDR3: TGTGCCAGCAGCCCTAGCGGGAGGGCCACCAATGAGCAGTTCTTC.

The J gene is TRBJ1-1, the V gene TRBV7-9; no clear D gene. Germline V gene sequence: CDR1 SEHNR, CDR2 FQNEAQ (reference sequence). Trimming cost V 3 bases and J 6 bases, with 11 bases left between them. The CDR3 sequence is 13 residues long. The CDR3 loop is CASSFLSQPEAFF. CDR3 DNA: TGTGCCAGCAGCTTCCTCTCACAACCTGAAGCTTTCTTT.

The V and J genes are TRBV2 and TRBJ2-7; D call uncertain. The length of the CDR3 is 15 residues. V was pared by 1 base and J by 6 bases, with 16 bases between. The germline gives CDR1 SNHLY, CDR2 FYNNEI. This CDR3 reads CASSEEAQRGSEQYF. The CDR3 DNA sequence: TGTGCCAGCAGTGAAGAGGCCCAGCGAGGCTCCGAGCAGTACTTC.

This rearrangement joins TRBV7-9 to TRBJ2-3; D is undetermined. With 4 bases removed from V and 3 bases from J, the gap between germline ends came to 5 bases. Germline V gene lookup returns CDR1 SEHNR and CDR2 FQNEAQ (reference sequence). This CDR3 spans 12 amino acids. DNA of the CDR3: TGTGCCAGCAGCTCCTATACAGATACGCAGTATTTT. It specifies CASSSYTDTQYF.

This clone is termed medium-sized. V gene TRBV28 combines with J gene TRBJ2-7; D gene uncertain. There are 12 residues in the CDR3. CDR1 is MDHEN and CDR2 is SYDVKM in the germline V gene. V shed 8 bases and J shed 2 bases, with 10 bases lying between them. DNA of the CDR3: TGTGCCAGCGGGCTGACAACCTACGAGCAGTACTTC. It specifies CASGLTTYEQYF.

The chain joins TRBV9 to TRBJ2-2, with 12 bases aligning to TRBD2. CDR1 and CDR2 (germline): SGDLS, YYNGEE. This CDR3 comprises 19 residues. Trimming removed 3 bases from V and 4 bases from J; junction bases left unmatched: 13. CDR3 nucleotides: TGTGCCAGCAGCGCCCCCTCCGATGGACTAGCGGGAACCACCGGGGAGCTGTTTTTT. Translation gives CASSAPSDGLAGTTGELFF.

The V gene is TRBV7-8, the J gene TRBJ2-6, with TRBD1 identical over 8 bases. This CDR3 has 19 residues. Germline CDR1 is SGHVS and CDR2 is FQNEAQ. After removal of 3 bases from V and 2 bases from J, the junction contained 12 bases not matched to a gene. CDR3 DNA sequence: TGTGCCAGCAGCTTCCCGGAGGGGACAGGAGGAGCTGGGGCCAACGTCCTGACTTTC. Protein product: CASSFPEGTGGAGANVLTF.

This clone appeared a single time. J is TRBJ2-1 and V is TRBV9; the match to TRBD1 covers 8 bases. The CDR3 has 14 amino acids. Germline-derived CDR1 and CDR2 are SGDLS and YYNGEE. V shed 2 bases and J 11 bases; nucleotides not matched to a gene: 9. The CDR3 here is CASSVTGEGGQQFF. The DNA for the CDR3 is TGTGCCAGCAGCGTGACAGGGGAAGGCGGTCAGCAGTTCTTC.

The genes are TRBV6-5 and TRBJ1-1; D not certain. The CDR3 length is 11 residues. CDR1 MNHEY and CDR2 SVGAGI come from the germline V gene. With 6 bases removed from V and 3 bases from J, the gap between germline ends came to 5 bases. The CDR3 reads CASSVDTEAFF. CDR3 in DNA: TGTGCCAGCAGCGTAGACACTGAAGCTTTCTTT.

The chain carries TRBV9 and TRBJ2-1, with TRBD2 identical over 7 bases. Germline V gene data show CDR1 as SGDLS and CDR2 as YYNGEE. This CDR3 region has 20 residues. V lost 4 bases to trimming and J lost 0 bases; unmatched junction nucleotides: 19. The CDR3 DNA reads TGTGCCAGCAGCCCGCGGGGGTCACCAGAGCTTTTGAGCTCCTACAATGAGCAGTTCTTC. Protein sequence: CASSPRGSPELLSSYNEQFF.

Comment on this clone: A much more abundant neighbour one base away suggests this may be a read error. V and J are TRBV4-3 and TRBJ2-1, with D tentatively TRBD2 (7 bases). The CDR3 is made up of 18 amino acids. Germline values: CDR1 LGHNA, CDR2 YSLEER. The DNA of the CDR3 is TGCCCCAGCAGCCTAAGGGGGGGGTGGGAGCCACGGGACAATGAGCAGTTCTTC. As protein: CPSSLRGGWEPRDNEQFF.

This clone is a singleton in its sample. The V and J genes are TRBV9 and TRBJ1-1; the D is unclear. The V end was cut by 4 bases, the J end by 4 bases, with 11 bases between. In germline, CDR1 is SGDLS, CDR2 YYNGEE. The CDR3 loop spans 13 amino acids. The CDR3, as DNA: TGTGCCAGCAGCTCATGGGGAGGCACTGAAGCTTTCTTT. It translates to CASSSWGGTEAFF.

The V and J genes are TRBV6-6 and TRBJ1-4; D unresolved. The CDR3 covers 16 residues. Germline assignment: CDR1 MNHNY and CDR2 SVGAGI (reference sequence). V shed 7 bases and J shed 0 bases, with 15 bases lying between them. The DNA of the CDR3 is TGTGCCAGCACCAAGGGTTCCCTTGCAACTAATGAAAAACTGTTTTTT. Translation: CASTKGSLATNEKLFF.

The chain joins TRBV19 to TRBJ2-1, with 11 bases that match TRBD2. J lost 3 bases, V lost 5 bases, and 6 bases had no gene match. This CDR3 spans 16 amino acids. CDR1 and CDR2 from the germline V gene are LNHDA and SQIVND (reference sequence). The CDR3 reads CASSAIGTSGYNEQFF. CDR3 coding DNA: TGTGCCAGTAGTGCCATAGGGACTAGCGGCTACAATGAGCAGTTCTTC.